The sequence of this T cell receptor beta chain was determined in a study of beta chain features in type 1 diabetes. This clone was counted only a few times. No antigen is known for it. Study-wide findings and caveats: VDJ junctions from patients with type 1 diabetes contained fewer insertions and more deletions.

Isolated RNA was reverse transcribed in full, so expressed TCRB transcripts were sequenced. Sequencing used immunoSEQ multiplex PCR; TCRdb keeps in-frame clones, though not all of them. Here the sample spans hundreds of thousands of clones, 15% to 17% being singletons. Per germline, CDR1 SGHDN and CDR2 FVKESK. V lost 8 bases to trimming and J lost 5 bases, with 20 bases between them. The CDR3 covers 15 residues. This receptor was obtained from a man between 18 and 29 years old in good health. The gene calls are TRBV14 and TRBJ2-3, with a possible D match to TRBD2 (6 bases). Sequencing used naive CD4+ T cells from blood. This chain's CDR3 is CASAGSFLGGDTQYF. In DNA form, the CDR3 reads TGTGCCAGCGCGGGGTCGTTCTTAGGAGGAGATACGCAGTATTTT.